The 19 T cell receptor beta chains given below trace back to one sample, sequenced in a study of blood T cell repertoires in COVID-19. Libraries were prepared by immunoSEQ multiplex PCR; TCRdb keeps only in-frame clonotypes and omits some of them. Counted here are some 290,000 clones, 85% to 90% occurring once; the ten biggest clones make up about 1%. What was sequenced was peripheral blood. Every receptor here comes from a woman between 40 and 50 years old with COVID-19, enrolled during active disease.

The V gene is TRBV6-6, the J gene TRBJ2-7; a weak D match, TRBD1 (5 bases). Looked up from germline, CDR1 is MNHNY and CDR2 is SVGAGI (reference sequence). The V end lost 2 bases, the J end lost 3 bases, and 5 bases lay between the germline ends. CDR3 length: 12 amino acids. The CDR3 bases are TGTGCCAGCAGTTACCAGGGCTACGAGCAGTACTTC. It is translated as CASSYQGYEQYF.

This clone occurred once. The rearrangement uses TRBV29-1 and TRBJ1-3; no reliable D call. Trimming cost V 7 bases and J 0 bases, with 16 bases left between them. The CDR3 is made up of 15 amino acids. Looked up from germline, CDR1 is SQVTM and CDR2 is ANQGSEA. DNA for the CDR3: TGCAGCGCCGAACGGAGACCCAGCTCTGGAAACACCATATATTTT. It specifies CSAERRPSSGNTIYF.

The rearrangement joins TRBV13 to TRBJ2-3, with 10 bases matching TRBD2. The germline V gene has CDR1 PRHDT and CDR2 FYEKMQ (reference sequence). This CDR3 region has 17 residues. The J segment lost 3 bases and the V segment lost 5 bases, leaving 11 bases of the junction unmatched. The CDR3 loop reads CASSGPLAGENTDTQYF. CDR3 bases: TGTGCCAGCAGCGGTCCCCTAGCGGGGGAAAATACAGATACGCAGTATTTT.

This clone has just a few counts. V gene TRBV19 combines with J gene TRBJ1-5; 7 bases match TRBD1. V gave up 7 bases and J gave up 5 bases; unmatched junction bases: 11. Germline CDR1 reads LNHDA; CDR2 reads SQIVND (reference sequence). This CDR3 contains 15 residues. The DNA of the CDR3 is TGTGCCAGTAAAATGAGGACAGGCAACTATCAGCCCCAGCATTTT. Translating gives CASKMRTGNYQPQHF.

The CDR3 nucleotides are TGTGCCAGCACCCCGGGACAGGGCAATCAGCCCCAGCATTTT. Translated: CASTPGQGNQPQHF. The rearrangement joins TRBV2 to TRBJ1-5; 8 nucleotides line up with TRBD1. The CDR3 has 14 amino acids. Trimming at V came to 7 bases and at J to 2 bases, leaving 4 bases not matched to a gene. Germline CDR1 reads SNHLY; CDR2 reads FYNNEI.

The chain joins TRBV12-3 or TRBV12-4 to TRBJ2-1; TRBD2 might be the D (6 bases). This CDR3 has 13 amino acids. V was trimmed by 9 bases and J by 14 bases, leaving 23 bases between them. The DNA for the CDR3 is TGTGCCAGTTTTGGGGGGTCCGGTATTGCTAAGTTCTTC. Residues: CASFGGSGIAKFF.

Concerning this clone itself: This CDR3 is also generated by other DNA sequences in the sample. The rearrangement uses TRBV11-2 and TRBJ1-4; the D gene is possibly TRBD1 (6 bases). V was trimmed by 5 bases and J by 6 bases, leaving 13 bases between them. This CDR3 comprises 14 residues. Per the germline V gene, CDR1 is SGHAT and CDR2 is FQNNGV. In DNA form, the CDR3 reads TGTGCCAGCAGCCCGACGGGGGGCGATGAAAAACTGTTTTTT. It yields the protein CASSPTGGDEKLFF.

The chain couples TRBV5-1 to TRBJ2-1; 7 nucleotides match TRBD2. The J segment lost 7 bases and the V segment lost 0 bases, leaving 7 bases of the junction unmatched. The CDR3 extends over 15 amino acids. Germline V gene data show CDR1 as SGHRS and CDR2 as YFSETQ. The CDR3 protein is CASSLGQGGLNEQFF. In nucleotides, the CDR3 is TGCGCCAGCAGCTTGGGGCAGGGAGGGTTGAATGAGCAGTTCTTC.

The J gene is TRBJ2-2, the V gene TRBV7-3; D is ambiguous. Germline lookup yields CDR1 SGHTA and CDR2 FQGTGA. The V gene lost 8 bases and the J gene lost 5 bases, with 12 bases spanning the gap. The CDR3 loop spans 13 amino acids. The CDR3 loop reads CASALLVTGELFF. CDR3 coding DNA: TGTGCCAGCGCACTCTTGGTTACCGGGGAGCTGTTTTTT.

The gene calls are TRBV5-5 and TRBJ1-1, with TRBD1 matching over 7 bases. The CDR3 covers 15 residues. CDR1 and CDR2 from the germline V gene are SGHKS and YYEKEE (reference sequence). V dropped 2 bases and J dropped 2; count of bases not matched to a gene: 6. This chain's CDR3 is CASSLKGTANTEAFF. Written as DNA, the CDR3 is TGTGCCAGCAGCTTAAAGGGGACAGCTAACACTGAAGCTTTCTTT.

The chain carries TRBV29-1 and TRBJ2-3; TRBD1 matches 7 bases. This CDR3 spans 17 amino acids. CDR1 is SQVTM, CDR2 ANQGSEA, per germline. V lost 7 bases and J lost 8; bases outside the gene matches: 24. In DNA form, the CDR3 reads TGCAGCGCTGGTGGGTTAGGGGGCCTGGGCAGTTTTGGTACGCAGTATTTT. As protein: CSAGGLGGLGSFGTQYF.

Only a few counts were recorded for this clone. In nucleotides, the CDR3 is TGTGCCAGCAGTCCGGGACAGGGGCGGCGTGAAGCTTTCTTT. Translation gives CASSPGQGRREAFF. The chain couples TRBV27 to TRBJ1-1, with 10 bases identical to TRBD1. CDR1 and CDR2 from the germline V gene are MNHEY and SMNVEV (reference sequence). This CDR3 is 14 amino acids long. Germline trimming cut 5 bases from V and 7 bases from J; bases unmatched to any gene: 7.

J is TRBJ1-1 and V is TRBV9; perhaps TRBD1 as D (5 bases). The CDR3 spans 12 residues. V was shortened by 2 bases and J by 7 bases, with 9 bases between the two germline ends. Germline V gene sequence: CDR1 SGDLS, CDR2 YYNGEE. CDR3 nucleotide sequence: TGTGCCAGCAGCGTTGCTCAGGGTGAAGCTTTCTTT. This codes for CASSVAQGEAFF.

The chain links TRBV6-5 to TRBJ1-3; TRBD1 matches at 9 bases. In germline, CDR1 is MNHEY, CDR2 SVGAGI. With 0 bases clipped from V and 3 bases from J, the junction kept 0 bases outside the gene matches. This CDR3 comprises 15 residues. Written as DNA, the CDR3 is TGTGCCAGCAGTTACTCGACAGGGGGTGGAAACACCATATATTTT. Its protein is CASSYSTGGGNTIYF.

The chain has TRBV30 and TRBJ2-3; no firm D call. This CDR3 comprises 12 residues. V dropped 3 bases and J dropped 0 bases, with 4 bases sitting between them. Per the germline V gene, CDR1 is GTSNPN and CDR2 is SVGIG (reference sequence). In DNA, the CDR3 is TGTGCCTGGAGGGGCAGCACAGATACGCAGTATTTT. Its translation is CAWRGSTDTQYF.

This chain joins TRBV7-8 and TRBJ1-5; perhaps TRBD1 as D (6 bases). CDR3 length: 17 amino acids. V was pared by 1 base and J by 2 bases, with 15 bases between. CDR1 and CDR2 (germline): SGHVS, FQNEAQ. CDR3 in DNA: TGTGCCAGCAGCTTAGTTGGCCAGGGGTACGGCAATCAGCCCCAGCATTTT. Protein product: CASSLVGQGYGNQPQHF.

The chain uses TRBV27 and TRBJ1-5, with D perhaps TRBD1 (6 bases). The CDR3 spans 16 residues. Trimming took 1 base from V and 6 from J, leaving 16 bases between them. CDR1 is MNHEY and CDR2 is SMNVEV in the germline V gene (reference sequence). CDR3 in DNA: TGTGCCAGCAGTTTATTGGGACACCCGGTGGGTCAGCCCCAGCATTTT. This sequence encodes CASSLLGHPVGQPQHF.

The CDR3 sequence: CASSQTDHTDTQYF. The CDR3 DNA sequence: TGCGCCAGCAGCCAGACAGACCACACAGATACGCAGTATTTT. This chain joins TRBV4-1 and TRBJ2-3; D may be TRBD1 (5 bases). The CDR3 sequence is 14 residues long. Per the germline V gene, CDR1 is MGHRA and CDR2 is YSYEKL. V lost 3 bases and J 2 bases, leaving 9 bases between the germline ends.

The chain employs TRBV28 and TRBJ2-7, with 7 bases matching TRBD1. Germline V gene lookup returns CDR1 MDHEN and CDR2 SYDVKM. This CDR3 has 12 residues. V trimming: 5 bases; J trimming: 5 bases; junction bases outside the gene matches: 3. CDR3 bases: TGTGCCAGCAGTCGACAGGGCCACGAGCAGTACTTC. Amino acid sequence: CASSRQGHEQYF.